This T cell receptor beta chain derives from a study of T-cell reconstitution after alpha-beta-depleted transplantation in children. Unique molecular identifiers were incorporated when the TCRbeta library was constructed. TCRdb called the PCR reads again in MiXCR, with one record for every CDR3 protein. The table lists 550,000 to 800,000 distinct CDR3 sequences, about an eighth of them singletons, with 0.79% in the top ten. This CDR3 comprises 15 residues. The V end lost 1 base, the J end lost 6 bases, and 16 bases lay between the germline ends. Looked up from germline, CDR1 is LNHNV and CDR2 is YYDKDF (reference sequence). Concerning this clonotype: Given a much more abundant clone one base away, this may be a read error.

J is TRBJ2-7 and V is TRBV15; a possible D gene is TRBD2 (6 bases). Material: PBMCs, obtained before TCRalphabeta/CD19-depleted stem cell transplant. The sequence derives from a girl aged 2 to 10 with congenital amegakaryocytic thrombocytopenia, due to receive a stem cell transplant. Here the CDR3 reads CATSRAELAIGEQYF. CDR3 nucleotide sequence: TGTGCCACCAGCAGAGCGGAACTAGCCATTGGCGAGCAGTACTTC.